The next 5 T cell receptor beta chains were all read from a single sample in a study of blood T cell repertoires in COVID-19. Using immunoSEQ multiplex PCR, the repertoire was profiled, and TCRdb retains in-frame clones only, with some absent. Of 35,000 or so clones listed, 90% are singletons. The sequenced sample was peripheral blood. The receptors stem from a human donor in a cohort sampled during active COVID-19.

The CDR3 loop is CATSRESGSGSSYEQYF. DNA of the CDR3: TGTGCCACCAGCAGAGAATCAGGTAGCGGGAGCTCCTACGAGCAGTACTTC. The V gene is TRBV15, the J gene TRBJ2-7, with 9 nucleotides matching TRBD2. Germline lookup yields CDR1 LNHNV and CDR2 YYDKDF (reference sequence). The CDR3 is made up of 17 amino acids. With V trimmed by 0 bases and J by 0 bases, 6 bases remained unmatched. Supplemented by reference TRBV15 and TRBJ2-7, the full variable domain reads DAMVIQNPRYQVTQFGKPVTLSCSQTLNHNVMYWYQQKSSQAPKLLFHYYDKDFNNEADTPDNFQSRRPNTSFCFLDIRSPGLGDTAMYLCATSRESGSGSSYEQYFGPGTRLTVT.

The chain has TRBV6-5 and TRBJ1-6; D might be TRBD1 (5 bases). Trimming shortened V by 6 bases and J by 8 bases, and 11 bases separated the two germline ends. The germline gives CDR1 MNHEY, CDR2 SVGAGI. CDR3 length equals 13 residues. This CDR3 reads CASRGREDSPLHF. The CDR3 bases are TGTGCCAGCAGAGGCAGGGAGGATTCACCCCTCCACTTT.

This chain links TRBV5-1 with TRBJ2-7; 7 nucleotides agree with TRBD2. The CDR3 length is 16 residues. Trimming cost V 4 bases and J 4 bases; bases outside gene matches: 14. Germline V lookup: CDR1 SGHRS, CDR2 YFSETQ. CDR3 DNA sequence: TGCGCCAGCAGCATAGCCTCGGGACTAACATTTTACGAGCAGTACTTC. This gives the protein CASSIASGLTFYEQYF.

The CDR3 loop is CASSIGSGKANEQYF. The CDR3 region has the DNA TGTGCCAGTAGTATTGGAAGCGGGAAGGCCAACGAGCAGTACTTC. The gene calls are TRBV19 and TRBJ2-7, with 7 nucleotides matching TRBD2. From germline, CDR1 is LNHDA and CDR2 SQIVND (reference sequence). V lost 3 bases, J lost 5 bases, and 10 bases stayed unmatched. The length of the CDR3 is 15 residues.

The rearrangement links TRBV29-1 to TRBJ2-3; 11 bases are a match to TRBD2. This CDR3 contains 16 residues. V trimming: 8 bases; J trimming: 3 bases; junction bases outside the gene matches: 13. CDR1 is SQVTM, CDR2 ANQGSEA, per germline. CDR3 region: CSSEGVAGGPTDTQYF. In DNA, the CDR3 is TGCAGCTCCGAGGGGGTAGCGGGAGGGCCTACAGATACGCAGTATTTT.